This TCR beta chain was recorded in a study of control samples from healthy donors and cancer patients. Data came from immunoSEQ multiplex PCR; TCRdb stores just in-frame clones and leaves some out. This table has 150,000 or so clones, around 94% appearing once. A single count supports this clone. Germline CDR1 and CDR2: LNHDA and SQIVND (reference sequence). Between the trimmed V and J ends, which lost 5 bases and 0 bases, there was a span of 11 bases. The CDR3 is 15 residues long. The rearrangement uses TRBV19 and TRBJ1-5; D remains ambiguous. The sequenced sample consisted of PBMCs. This receptor was obtained from a man in his sixties with colorectal cancer. In nucleotides, the CDR3 is TGTGCCAGTAGTGACGACACCTATAGCAATCAGCCCCAGCATTTT. Translating it yields CASSDDTYSNQPQHF.